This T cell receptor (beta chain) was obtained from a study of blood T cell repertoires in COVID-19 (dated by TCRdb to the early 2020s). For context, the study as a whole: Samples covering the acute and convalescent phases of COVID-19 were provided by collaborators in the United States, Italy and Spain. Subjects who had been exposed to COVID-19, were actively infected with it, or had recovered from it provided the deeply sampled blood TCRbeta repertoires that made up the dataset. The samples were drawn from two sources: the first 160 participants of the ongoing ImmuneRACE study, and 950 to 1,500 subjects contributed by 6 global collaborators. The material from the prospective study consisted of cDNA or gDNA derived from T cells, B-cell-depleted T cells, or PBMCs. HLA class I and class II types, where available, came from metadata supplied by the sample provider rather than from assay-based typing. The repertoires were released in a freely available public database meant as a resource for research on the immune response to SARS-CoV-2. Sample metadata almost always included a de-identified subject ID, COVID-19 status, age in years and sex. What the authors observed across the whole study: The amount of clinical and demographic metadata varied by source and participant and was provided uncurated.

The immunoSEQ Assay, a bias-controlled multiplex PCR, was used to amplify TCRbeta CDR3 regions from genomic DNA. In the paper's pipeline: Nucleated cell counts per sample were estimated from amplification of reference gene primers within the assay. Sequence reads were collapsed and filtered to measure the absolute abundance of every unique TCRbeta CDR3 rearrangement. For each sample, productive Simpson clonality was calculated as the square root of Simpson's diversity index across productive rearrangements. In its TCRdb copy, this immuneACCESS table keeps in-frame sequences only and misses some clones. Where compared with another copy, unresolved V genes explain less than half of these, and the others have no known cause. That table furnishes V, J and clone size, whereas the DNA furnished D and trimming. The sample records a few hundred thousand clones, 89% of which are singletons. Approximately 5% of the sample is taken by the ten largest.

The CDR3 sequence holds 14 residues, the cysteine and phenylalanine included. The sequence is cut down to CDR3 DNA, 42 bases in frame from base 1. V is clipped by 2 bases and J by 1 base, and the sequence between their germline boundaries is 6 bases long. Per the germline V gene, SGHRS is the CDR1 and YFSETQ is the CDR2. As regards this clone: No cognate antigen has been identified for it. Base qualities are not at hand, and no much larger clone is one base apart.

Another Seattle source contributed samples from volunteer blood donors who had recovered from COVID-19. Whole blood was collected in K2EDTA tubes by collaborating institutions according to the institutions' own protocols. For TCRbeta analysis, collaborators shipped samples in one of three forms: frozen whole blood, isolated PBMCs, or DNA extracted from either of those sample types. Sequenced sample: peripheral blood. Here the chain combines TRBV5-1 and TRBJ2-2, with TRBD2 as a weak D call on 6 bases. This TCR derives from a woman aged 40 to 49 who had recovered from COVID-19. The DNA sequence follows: TGCGCCAGCAGCTTCGGGGGGAACACCGGGGAGCTGTTTTTT. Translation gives CASSFGGNTGELFF.